The 9 T cell receptor beta chains in this list originate from one sample, sequenced in a study of regulatory T cells in long-lasting Graves disease listed by TCRdb under 2021. Libraries were made using multiplex PCR. TCRdb names Illumina HiSeq 4000 as the instrument used. CDR3 regions were amplified by Arm-PCR with iRepertoire HTBI primers to construct TCR beta libraries. TCRdb reprocessed the public reads (quality trimming at Q25 with fastp, clone calling with MiXCR) and kept in-frame beta chains. For every CDR3 protein sequence, its rows merge into one entry that carries the most common genes and DNA. In all, the sample holds under 300,000 distinct CDR3 sequences, and roughly 21% of those were seen once. The ten most abundant clones make up 11% to 15% of the sample. The time point label here, explained by the study, means: newly diagnosed GD, antithyroid drugs for less than 3 months. RNA was extracted from PBMCs in TRIzol for both TCR sequencing and RNA sequencing.

This sample comprised peripheral blood mononuclear cells (PBMCs), obtained at new diagnosis, from a patient treated with antithyroid drugs. The receptors derive from a female donor with Graves disease.

This clonotype was picked up many times. The chain joins TRBV6-1 to TRBJ1-2; D ambiguous. Trimming removed 6 bases at V and 3 bases at J, with 11 bases between. From germline, CDR1 is MNHNS and CDR2 SASEGT. The CDR3 has 13 amino acids. CDR3 loop: CASSSVSDYGYTF. The CDR3, as DNA: TGTGCCAGCAGCTCCGTTTCCGACTATGGCTACACCTTC.

As for this clonotype: With a far larger clone one base away, a read error is the likely cause. The V and J genes are TRBV5-5 and TRBJ2-7, with D perhaps matching TRBD2 (6 bases). The CDR3 extends over 13 amino acids. CDR1 is SGHKS and CDR2 is YYEKEE in the germline V gene (reference sequence). CDR3 loop: CASSLRRAYEQCF. The CDR3, as DNA: TGCGCCAGCAGCCTAAGGAGGGCCTACGAGCAGTGCTTC.

The chain is built from TRBV20-1 and TRBJ2-5, with TRBD2 matching 14 bases. With V trimmed by 5 bases and J by 5 bases, 10 bases remained unmatched. This CDR3 is built from 16 residues. Germline lookup yields CDR1 DFQATT and CDR2 SNEGSKA (reference sequence). CDR3: CSAETSGGASGETQYF. The CDR3 nucleotides are TGCAGTGCTGAGACTAGCGGGGGGGCCTCAGGGGAGACCCAGTACTTC.

The chain recombines TRBV28 with TRBJ2-3, with a tentative D call TRBD1 (5 bases). The ends were cut back, 5 bases at V and 2 bases at J, with 11 bases in the middle. CDR1 is MDHEN, CDR2 SYDVKM, per germline. This CDR3 has 14 amino acids. DNA of the CDR3: TGTGCCAGCAGTACAGGAGTAAACACAGATACGCAGTATTTT. This translates into CASSTGVNTDTQYF.

Notes on this clonotype: A single base separates this from a much larger clone, so it may be a read error. The rearrangement uses TRBV7-2 and TRBJ2-2; weak D call: TRBD2 (5 bases). Germline V gives CDR1 SGHTA, CDR2 FQGNSA. The CDR3 runs to 13 residues. Trimming removed 4 bases from V and 3 bases from J, with 6 bases in between. The CDR3 sequence is CASSWTDTGELFF. In DNA form, the CDR3 reads TGTGCCAGCAGCTGGACTGACACCGGGGAGCTGTTTTTT. The variable domain in full, completed from reference TRBV7-2 and TRBJ2-2, reads GAGVSQSPSNKVTEKGKDVELRCDPISGHTALYWYRQSLGQGLEFLIYFQGNSAPDKSGLPSDRFSAERTGGSVSTLTIQRTQQEDSAVYLCASSWTDTGELFFGEGSRLTVL.

Many counts were recorded for this clonotype. V and J are TRBV18 and TRBJ2-3; D not resolved. The CDR3 is made up of 13 amino acids. Germline-derived CDR1 and CDR2 are KGHSH and LQKENI. V was trimmed by 6 bases and J by 1 base, leaving 8 bases between them. The CDR3 loop is CASSWDRTDTQYF. The CDR3 DNA sequence: TGTGCCAGCTCGTGGGATCGCACAGATACGCAGTATTTT.

In its sample, this clonotype was seen many times. The V gene is TRBV5-4, the J gene TRBJ2-1; 7 bases agree with TRBD2. The trim removed 4 bases at V and 5 bases at J, leaving 9 bases unmatched. Germline lookup yields CDR1 SGHNT and CDR2 YYREEE (reference sequence). This CDR3 spans 15 amino acids. The CDR3 loop reads CASSKAGVMDNEQFF. As DNA, the CDR3 is TGTGCCAGCAGCAAGGCGGGAGTAATGGACAATGAGCAGTTCTTC.

This clonotype was recorded at least ten times. The V gene is TRBV7-8, the J gene TRBJ2-1; 10 bases are shared with TRBD1. The V segment lost 1 base and the J segment 8 bases; nucleotides outside the gene matches: 5. The CDR3 consists of 15 residues. Germline values: CDR1 SGHVS, CDR2 FQNEAQ. In DNA, the CDR3 is TGTGCCAGCAGCTTAGGGGGGACAGGGGAGGATGAGCAGTTCTTC. It yields the protein CASSLGGTGEDEQFF.

A few counts support this clonotype. This chain links TRBV4-2 with TRBJ2-5, with D perhaps TRBD1 or TRBD2 (5 bases each). V was trimmed by 3 bases and J by 3 bases, leaving 14 bases between them. The CDR3 has 15 amino acids. CDR1 LGHNA and CDR2 YNFKEQ come from the germline V gene. CDR3: CASSQIGTGEETQYF. For the CDR3, the DNA is TGTGCCAGCAGCCAGATTGGGACCGGGGAAGAGACCCAGTACTTC.